This passage covers 17 T cell receptor beta chains from one sample sequenced in a study of early T cells in non-severe SARS-CoV-2 infection (dated by TCRdb to about 2021). To prepare the library, 5' RACE was applied. Sequencing relied on a NextSeq 500. TCRdb took the public reads, trimmed them with fastp at Q25, ran MiXCR for clone calling and kept in-frame beta chains. Records with the same CDR3 protein are collapsed into one entry carrying the most frequent genes and DNA. The sample contains over 50,000 distinct CDR3 sequences, 10% to 11% of them found a single time. More than 1.5% of the sample is held by the ten biggest clonotypes. The sample taken for sequencing was whole blood. Every receptor here comes from an adult who was a healthcare worker with PCR-confirmed SARS-CoV-2 infection or an uninfected control (not recorded which).

The chain uses TRBV2 and TRBJ1-1; no reliable D call. The length of the CDR3 is 13 residues. Germline-derived CDR1 and CDR2 are SNHLY and FYNNEI. Trimming stripped 4 bases from V and 0 bases from J, with 6 bases between. CDR3 sequence (DNA): TGTGCCAGCAGTGTCTGGGTGAACACTGAAGCTTTCTTT. Translating it yields CASSVWVNTEAFF.

This rearrangement joins TRBV6-2 or TRBV6-3 to TRBJ1-2; D call uncertain. V shed 2 bases and J shed 5 bases, with 24 bases lying between them. The CDR3 loop spans 18 amino acids. CDR1 is MNHEY, CDR2 SVGEGT, per germline. DNA for the CDR3: TGTGCCAGCAGTTACGATGGACCGGCAGTTACAACTCTTTATGGCTACACCTTC. It codes for CASSYDGPAVTTLYGYTF.

This clonotype has at least ten counts. This chain links TRBV23-1 with TRBJ2-3, with a possible D match to TRBD1 (5 bases). TRBV23-1 is flagged as an ORF with uncertain function. The CDR3 sequence is 17 residues long. The ends were cut back, 3 bases at V and 3 bases at J, with 19 bases in the middle. The CDR3 region is CASSHGADNSLTDTQYF. The DNA for the CDR3 is TGCGCCAGCAGTCATGGGGCGGACAACTCCCTTACAGATACGCAGTATTTT.

This clonotype was recorded many times. V usage is TRBV7-6 and J usage is TRBJ1-2; D might be TRBD1 (5 bases). Germline values: CDR1 SGHVS, CDR2 FNYEAQ. The CDR3 loop spans 15 amino acids. V was cut by 4 bases and J by 4 bases, with 16 bases left in between. The CDR3 loop is CASSSVSQVGYGYTF. CDR3 DNA: TGTGCCAGCAGCTCAGTATCACAGGTTGGCTATGGCTACACCTTC.

The sample holds many counts of this clonotype. The chain joins TRBV20-1 to TRBJ1-2; no reliable D call. Germline assignment: CDR1 DFQATT and CDR2 SNEGSKA (reference sequence). The CDR3 is 11 amino acids. Trimming cost V 3 bases and J 8 bases, with 10 bases left between them. In nucleotides, the CDR3 is TGCAGTGCTAGGGCAGAAGGCGGCTACACCTTC. It translates to CSARAEGGYTF.

A word on this clonotype: It may be a read error: a sequence one base away is much more abundant. V gene TRBV6-5 combines with J gene TRBJ2-3; the D is unclear. This CDR3 spans 16 amino acids. The germline V gene encodes CDR1 MNHEY and CDR2 SVGAGI. V lost 0 bases to trimming and J lost 4 bases, with 14 bases between them. CDR3 sequence: CASSYSTSATADTQYF. The CDR3 region has the DNA TGTGCCAGCAGTTACTCGACCAGCGCGACGGCAGATACGCAGTATTTT.

This clonotype was counted ten times or more. V gene TRBV2 combines with J gene TRBJ2-7; no clear D gene. The V gene's germline CDR1 is SNHLY and CDR2 FYNNEI. The CDR3 covers 14 residues. V was cut by 1 base and J by 4 bases, with 11 bases left in between. The DNA of the CDR3 is TGTGCCAGCAGTGAAGGGCACCTAAAATACGAGCAGTACTTC. This sequence encodes CASSEGHLKYEQYF.

This clonotype has at least ten counts. The V gene is TRBV6-6, the J gene TRBJ1-3, with a tentative D call TRBD1 (6 bases). Deletions cut 6 bases from V and 1 base from J, with 16 bases between. Germline V gives CDR1 MNHNY, CDR2 SVGAGI (reference sequence). The CDR3 extends over 16 amino acids. This CDR3 reads CASRRGLQGSGNTIYF. The CDR3 region has the DNA TGTGCCAGCAGACGGGGGTTACAGGGTTCTGGAAACACCATATATTTT.

The rearrangement links TRBV5-1 to TRBJ2-2; D may match TRBD1 or TRBD2 (5 bases each). From germline, CDR1 is SGHRS and CDR2 YFSETQ. The V and J ends lost 6 bases and 4 bases respectively, with 13 bases between them. The CDR3 extends over 14 amino acids. The DNA for the CDR3 is TGCGCCAGCACCCCCCGAGGGGTCACCGGGGAGCTGTTTTTT. Its protein product is CASTPRGVTGELFF.

The rearrangement links TRBV2 to TRBJ2-7; 10 bases fit TRBD1. In germline, CDR1 is SNHLY, CDR2 FYNNEI. The V segment lost 6 bases and the J segment 2 bases; nucleotides outside the gene matches: 4. The CDR3 is 14 residues long. The CDR3 sequence: CASRGTGATYEQYF. The CDR3 nucleotides are TGTGCCAGCAGAGGGACAGGGGCCACCTACGAGCAGTACTTC. The full variable domain, its missing parts supplied by reference TRBV2 and TRBJ2-7, is EPEVTQTPSHQVTQMGQEVILRCVPISNHLYFYWYRQILGQKVEFLVSFYNNEISEKSEIFDDQFSVERPDGSNFTLKIRSTKLEDSAMYFCASRGTGATYEQYFGPGTRLTVT.

A few counts support this clonotype. CDR3 in amino acids: CASSGGQGRRVEQFF. The CDR3, as DNA: TGTGCCAGCAGCGGTGGACAGGGGAGAAGAGTTGAGCAGTTCTTC. V gene TRBV7-9 combines with J gene TRBJ2-1, with 9 bases fitting TRBD1. The V gene end was trimmed by 5 bases and the J gene end by 9 bases; junction bases not matched to a gene: 11. This CDR3 contains 15 residues. Germline CDR1 reads SEHNR; CDR2 reads FQNEAQ (reference sequence).

This chain uses TRBV7-6 with TRBJ2-2, with unresolved D. With 5 bases removed from V and 4 bases from J, the gap between germline ends came to 17 bases. The CDR3 is 16 residues long. In germline, CDR1 is SGHVS, CDR2 FNYEAQ. Here the CDR3 reads CASSQSRFTGTGELFF. In nucleotides, the CDR3 is TGTGCCAGCAGCCAATCTAGATTCACGGGCACCGGGGAGCTGTTTTTT.

V and J are TRBV7-9 and TRBJ2-1, with D hard to call. This CDR3 is 13 amino acids long. Trimming left V 8 bases short and J 2 bases short, with 10 bases between. Germline V gene sequence: CDR1 SEHNR, CDR2 FQNEAQ (reference sequence). CDR3 amino acids: CASQELTYNEQFF. The CDR3 DNA reads as TGTGCCAGCCAAGAACTTACCTACAATGAGCAGTTCTTC.

CDR3 nucleotide sequence: TGTGCCATCAGCAGGGGGGGCCCAAACGGAATCGAAGGTACGCAGTATTTT. This translates into CAISRGGPNGIEGTQYF. This chain uses TRBV10-3 with TRBJ2-3; D tentatively reads TRBD1 or TRBD2 (7 bases each). Per the germline V gene, CDR1 is ENHRY and CDR2 is SYGVKD. The V gene lost 6 bases and the J gene lost 8 bases, with 27 bases spanning the gap. This CDR3 comprises 17 residues.

This clonotype was detected many times. This chain links TRBV30 with TRBJ2-5, with TRBD2 identical over 8 bases. V gave up 0 bases and J gave up 4 bases; unmatched junction bases: 16. This CDR3 is built from 18 residues. CDR1 and CDR2 (germline): GTSNPN, SVGIG (reference sequence). CDR3 sequence (DNA): TGTGCCTGGAGTGTCGGATTATTACGGCGGGGGGACCGAGAGACCCAGTACTTC. Protein product: CAWSVGLLRRGDRETQYF.

This clonotype came up many times. The DNA for the CDR3 is TGTGCCAGCAGCTTAAGGTCACGGGAAACCGGGGAGCTGTTTTTT. Its protein product is CASSLRSRETGELFF. The V and J genes are TRBV7-2 and TRBJ2-2, with D perhaps matching TRBD2 (5 bases). The CDR3 sequence is 15 residues long. Looked up from germline, CDR1 is SGHTA and CDR2 is FQGNSA. Trimming shortened V by 2 bases and J by 5 bases, and 12 bases separated the two germline ends.

This clonotype was recorded at least ten times. The V call is TRBV29-1, the J call TRBJ2-3; D is perhaps TRBD1 (6 bases). The V end was cut by 8 bases, the J end by 1 base, with 13 bases between. Germline V gene data show CDR1 as SQVTM and CDR2 as ANQGSEA. The length of the CDR3 is 13 residues. CDR3 sequence reads: CSTRTDGTDTQYF. CDR3 DNA: TGCAGCACTAGGACAGACGGCACAGATACGCAGTATTTT.